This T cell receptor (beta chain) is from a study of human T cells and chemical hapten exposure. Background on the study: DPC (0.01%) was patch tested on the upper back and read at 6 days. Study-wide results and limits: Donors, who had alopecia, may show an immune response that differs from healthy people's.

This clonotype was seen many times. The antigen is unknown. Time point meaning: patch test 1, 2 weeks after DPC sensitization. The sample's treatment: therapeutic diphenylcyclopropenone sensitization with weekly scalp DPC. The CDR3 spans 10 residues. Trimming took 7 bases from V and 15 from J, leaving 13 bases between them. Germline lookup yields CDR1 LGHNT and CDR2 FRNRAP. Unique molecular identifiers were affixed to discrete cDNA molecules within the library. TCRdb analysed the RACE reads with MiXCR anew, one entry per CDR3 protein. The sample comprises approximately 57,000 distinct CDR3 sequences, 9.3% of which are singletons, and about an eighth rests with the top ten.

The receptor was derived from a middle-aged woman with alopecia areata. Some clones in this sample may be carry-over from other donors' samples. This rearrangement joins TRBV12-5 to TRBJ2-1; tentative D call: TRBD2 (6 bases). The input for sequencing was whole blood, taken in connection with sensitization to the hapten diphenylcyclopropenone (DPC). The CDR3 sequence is CASEEGRLFF. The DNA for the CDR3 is TGTGCTAGTGAAGAAGGGAGGCTGTTCTTC.